These 5 T cell receptor beta chains came from one sample sequenced in a study of cytotoxic CD8 clonotypes in ibrutinib-treated CLL (dated by TCRdb to the early 2020s). The library was prepared using the immunoSEQ multiplex PCR assay. This is the immuneACCESS table as TCRdb keeps it, with only in-frame sequences that have V and J called. A part of the clones is gone; compared with another copy, unresolved V genes explain less than half, and the rest is unexplained. The sample table shows about 130,000 clones, and roughly three quarters are seen once. The ten biggest clones cover more than 10% of the sample. This sample's time point label indicates: 12 months on ibrutinib. Sequencing was performed on PBMCs, taken after 12 months of ibrutinib treatment. Receptors originate from a human donor with chronic lymphocytic leukemia.

The chain recombines TRBV9 with TRBJ2-3; D is undetermined. Looked up from germline, CDR1 is SGDLS and CDR2 is YYNGEE. The CDR3 spans 12 residues. V was clipped by 3 bases and J by 8 bases, with 10 bases between them. CDR3 bases: TGTGCCAGCAGCGCCGCAGACTCTACGCAGTATTTT. It yields the protein CASSAADSTQYF.

The chain uses TRBV9 and TRBJ1-1; 7 nucleotides match TRBD1. V dropped 3 bases and J dropped 2; count of bases not matched to a gene: 7. The CDR3 consists of 15 residues. CDR1 and CDR2 from the germline V gene are SGDLS and YYNGEE. CDR3 in amino acids: CASSGPGTVNTEAFF. DNA of the CDR3: TGTGCCAGCAGCGGCCCCGGGACAGTCAACACTGAAGCTTTCTTT.

The count of this clone is one. The rearrangement links TRBV9 to TRBJ2-5; D is ambiguous. Germline V gives CDR1 SGDLS, CDR2 YYNGEE. This CDR3 is built from 16 residues. V dropped 3 bases and J dropped 5 bases, with 20 bases sitting between them. In nucleotides, the CDR3 is TGTGCCAGCAGCGATTCGACCTCGCATCCTCGGGAGACCCAGTACTTC. Amino acid sequence: CASSDSTSHPRETQYF.

The V and J genes are TRBV30 and TRBJ1-1; 7 bases map to TRBD1. The J segment lost 3 bases and the V segment lost 3 bases, leaving 10 bases of the junction unmatched. The CDR3 contains 15 residues. CDR1 GTSNPN and CDR2 SVGIG come from the germline V gene (reference sequence). The CDR3: CAWRDTGQPHTEAFF. CDR3 coding DNA: TGTGCCTGGAGAGATACGGGACAGCCCCACACTGAAGCTTTCTTT.

Sample share makes this clone medium-sized (0.01 to 0.1%). The chain employs TRBV5-1 and TRBJ2-7; tentative D call: TRBD2 (5 bases). CDR1 and CDR2 (germline): SGHRS, YFSETQ. V gave up 0 bases and J gave up 7 bases, with 5 bases separating them. This CDR3 spans 11 amino acids. This CDR3 is CASSLGLEQYF. DNA for the CDR3: TGCGCCAGCAGCTTGGGACTAGAGCAGTACTTC.